This T cell receptor (beta chain) derives from a study of T cells after yellow fever vaccination. In the study overall: Fractions with few cells were prepared using SMART-Seq v4 Ultra Low Input.

The CDR3 loop spans 15 amino acids. Trimming pared 1 base from V and 0 bases from J, leaving 9 bases between. TCRdb independently ran MiXCR on the 5' RACE reads; one entry per CDR3 protein. This sample carries about 180,000 distinct CDR3 sequences, about 6% of them seen once, and the ten largest clones take less than 3.5%. The sequences come from CD4+ T cells sorted from PBMCs, collected on the day of the first yellow fever vaccination. The sequence was obtained from a young man who received the YFV17D yellow fever vaccine. This rearrangement joins TRBV12-3 or TRBV12-4 to TRBJ1-2; weak D call: TRBD1 (6 bases). The CDR3 sequence is CASSLGGAANYGYTF. The CDR3 DNA sequence: TGTGCCAGCAGTTTAGGGGGGGCGGCTAACTATGGCTACACCTTC.